This T cell receptor beta chain was captured in a study of T cell responses to AZD1222 COVID-19 vaccine. Study-level findings and limits: Receipt of two AZD1222 doses was followed by a rise in Spike-specific TCR breadth and depth. CD4 TCRs associated with vaccination spanned spike, dominating at 160-218 and 743-854.

Per germline, CDR1 LNHNV and CDR2 YYDKDF (reference sequence). Trimming pared 0 bases from V and 1 base from J, leaving 6 bases between. The CDR3 covers 14 residues. The data were produced by immunoSEQ multiplex PCR, yet TCRdb's version contains in-frame clones alone and is incomplete. The sample consists of fewer than 120,000 clones, 85% to 95% of them appearing once. Of note for this clone: Antigen unknown.

The sample was peripheral blood, taken on day 0 of AZD1222 vaccination. The TCR was taken from an adult in good health. The rearrangement links TRBV15 to TRBJ2-5; no clear D. CDR3 sequence reads: CATSRDRAQETQYF. In nucleotides, the CDR3 is TGTGCCACCAGCAGAGATAGAGCCCAAGAGACCCAGTACTTC.